This T cell receptor beta chain is from a study of T-cell memory formation after mild COVID-19 (dated by TCRdb to the early 2020s). Describing the broader study: TCR sequence clusters from the two donors were largely donor specific. In two donors, T-cell clones that expanded and contracted after mild COVID-19 were followed by sequencing TCRalpha and TCRbeta repertoires longitudinally. The cohort comprised two young, previously healthy adult volunteers, one female and one male.

Paper-wide results and their limitations: Contracting CD4+ clones appeared mostly in the CM and EM memory subsets, whereas CD8+ clones were enriched in EMRA. Balanced CD4/CD8 phenotypes were observed for clones contracting from day 15 to 85, whereas a bias towards CD4+ was observed for a second wave of clones expanding from day 15 to 37. The second-wave clones that peaked on day 37 were not confirmed to be SARS-CoV-2 specific. The detection of some responding clones in pre-infection memory suggests that pre-existing cross-reactive memory T cells joined the SARS-CoV-2 response. The study included only two mild cases, and larger cohorts that include severe cases with pre-infection samples were judged to be necessary.

This clonotype appeared a few times. The antigen it recognizes is unknown. One base away there is no much larger clone; base qualities are not given. Ficoll-Paque density gradient centrifugation was the method used to isolate PBMCs. The sequencer was an Illumina NovaSeq 6000. TCRalpha and TCRbeta cDNA libraries were constructed by 5'RACE with constant-segment primers, with sample barcodes and unique molecular identifiers being introduced. Trizol reagent was used to extract RNA from every sample. The libraries were amplified in two PCR steps, and the second step added a second sample barcode and Illumina TruSeq adapters. Sequencing of the libraries was done on an Illumina NovaSeq, producing 2 x 150 bp paired-end reads. From the authors' description of their analysis: Demultiplexing of reads and collapsing into UMI-guided consensus sequences were performed with migec v1.2.7. With mixcr v2.1.11, UMI consensuses were aligned to TRA and TRB V and J templates and assembled into clonotypes. Expanded or contracted clonotypes were those called significant by both edgeR and NoisET, with noise models trained on biological replicates. For edgeR calls, a false discovery rate-adjusted p below 0.01 and a log2 fold-change threshold of 1 were applied. As an exploratory analysis of dynamics, max-normalized trajectories of the 1000 most abundant clonotypes were examined with PCA combined with hierarchical clustering. Separately sequenced CD4+ and CD8+ repertoires were used to assign the CD4 or CD8 phenotype of responding clones. The public reads were reprocessed in TCRdb via fastp at Q25 and MiXCR, keeping in-frame beta chains. CDR3 protein sequences are deduplicated, and each keeps its most common genes and DNA. TCRdb assigned the V and J calls; the authors' analysis was not used. In this sample the table shows 450,000 to 650,000 distinct CDR3 sequences, 20% of which occur a single time. Jointly, the top ten make up around an eighth of the sample.

Sequencing was done on a sample of PBMCs or a T cell subset sorted from them (not recorded which). The sequence was obtained from an adult woman who had mild COVID-19 (a few samples of this study predate the infection). The sample titles of this study are shuffled in the database, so cell type and time point are left out; the donor was told from shared clones.

The DNA sequence follows: TGCGCCAGCAGTCAATTATTTCGAAGGGGAGGGTCCACGACTAGTTACTGGAAAGAGACCCAGTACTTC. Its protein is CASSQLFRRGGSTTSYWKETQYF. The chain was built from TRBV23-1 and TRBJ2-5, with TRBD2 identical over 7 junction bases. TRBV23-1 falls under the ORF class, with uncertain function. The CDR3 starts with the cysteine, ends with the phenylalanine, and has 23 residues. The sequence is cut down to CDR3 DNA, 69 bases in frame from base 1. Here V drops 1 base and J drops 3 bases, and the junction holds 29 bases not matched to any gene.